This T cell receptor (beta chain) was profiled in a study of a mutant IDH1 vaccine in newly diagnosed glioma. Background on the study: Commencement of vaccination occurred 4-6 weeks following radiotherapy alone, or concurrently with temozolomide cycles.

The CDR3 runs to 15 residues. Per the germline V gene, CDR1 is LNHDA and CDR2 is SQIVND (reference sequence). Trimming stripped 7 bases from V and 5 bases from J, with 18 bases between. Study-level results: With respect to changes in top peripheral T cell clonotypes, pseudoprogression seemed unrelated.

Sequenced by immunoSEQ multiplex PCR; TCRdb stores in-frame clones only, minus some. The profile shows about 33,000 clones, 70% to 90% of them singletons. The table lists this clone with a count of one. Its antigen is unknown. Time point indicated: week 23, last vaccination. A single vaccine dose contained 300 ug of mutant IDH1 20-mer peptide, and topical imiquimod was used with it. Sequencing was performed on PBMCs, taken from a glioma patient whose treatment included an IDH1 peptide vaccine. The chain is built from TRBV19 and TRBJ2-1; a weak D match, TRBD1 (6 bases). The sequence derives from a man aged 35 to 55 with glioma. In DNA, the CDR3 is TGTGCCAGTATCAGTCCGGGGACACCTGACAATGAGCAGTTCTTC. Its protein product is CASISPGTPDNEQFF.